This T cell receptor beta chain was sequenced in a study of control samples from healthy donors and cancer patients. Using immunoSEQ multiplex PCR, the repertoire was profiled, and TCRdb retains in-frame clones only, with some absent. The sample lists about 34,000 clones, around 86% occurring once. The CDR3 loop spans 14 amino acids. CDR1 and CDR2 from the germline V gene are MNHEY and SVGAGI. With 2 bases removed from V and 12 bases from J, the gap between germline ends came to 17 bases. The source material was PBMCs. The TCR originated in a middle-aged woman with lung cancer. The V gene is TRBV6-5, the J gene TRBJ2-1; weak D call: TRBD2 (6 bases). In DNA form, the CDR3 reads TGTGCCAGCAGTTACACCCGGGACTCGCCGGGGCAGTTCTTC. It translates to CASSYTRDSPGQFF.